This T cell receptor beta chain was captured in a study of preoperative IRX-2 immunotherapy in early breast cancer. Here immunoSEQ multiplex PCR was the method, and the copy in TCRdb shows in-frame clones only, minus some. The sample comprises around 29,000 clones, roughly 90% of which are singletons, and 9.8% rests with the top ten. The germline V gene has CDR1 SGHNT and CDR2 YENEEA. Trimming left V 0 bases short and J 5 bases short, with 4 bases between. This CDR3 has 12 residues. Treatment meaning: preoperative locoregional IRX-2 cytokine immunotherapy. Samples came from a phase Ib trial of preoperative locoregional IRX-2 cytokine immunotherapy.

This chain joins TRBV11-3 and TRBJ2-5, with D hard to call. This sample was obtained from a patient treated with IRX-2 immunotherapy. The clonotype originates from a human donor with breast cancer. The CDR3 protein is CASSLDGETQYF. The DNA for the CDR3 is TGTGCCAGCAGCTTAGACGGCGAGACCCAGTACTTC.